One and the same sample provided the 23 T cell receptor beta chains below, sequenced in a study of vaccination effects on CD4 cells after COVID-19. When less than 12 days of culture had elapsed, CD4+ T cells were isolated. Each person got two doses of an mRNA SARS-CoV-2 vaccine, BNT162b2 or mRNA-1273. TCRdb keeps only in-frame clones here, not all; method: immunoSEQ multiplex PCR. The sample lists 40,000 to 50,000 clones, 65% to 80% occurring once. These receptors' antigens are unknown. Source: CD4+ T cells from PBMCs cultured without peptide, taken after COVID-19 vaccination. The receptors here all came from a human donor who received a COVID-19 vaccine.

In its sample, this clone was seen a few times. This chain joins TRBV4-1 and TRBJ2-2, with D possibly matching TRBD2 (6 bases). The CDR3 has 15 amino acids. In germline, CDR1 is MGHRA, CDR2 YSYEKL. Trimming shortened V by 0 bases and J by 6 bases, and 11 bases separated the two germline ends. DNA for the CDR3: TGCGCCAGCAGCCAAGAGCTAGCGATCCCCGGGGAGCTGTTTTTT. Residues: CASSQELAIPGELFF.

The J gene is TRBJ2-7, the V gene TRBV19, with TRBD2 as a possible D gene (5 bases). The germline V gene encodes CDR1 LNHDA and CDR2 SQIVND (reference sequence). Trimming took 10 bases from V and 4 from J, leaving 11 bases between them. The CDR3 is 11 residues long. The CDR3 here is CAIGEGYEQYF. The DNA for the CDR3 is TGTGCCATTGGAGAGGGTTACGAGCAGTACTTC.

CDR3 residues: CASSPSYEQFF. CDR3 DNA sequence: TGTGCCAGCAGCCCTAGCTACGAGCAGTTCTTC. This rearrangement joins TRBV7-8 to TRBJ2-1; D perhaps matches TRBD2 (5 bases). The CDR3 consists of 11 residues. V lost 5 bases, J lost 10 bases, and 9 bases lay in between. Germline CDR1 is SGHVS and CDR2 is FQNEAQ.

This clone was seen more than once but under ten times. The chain combines TRBV6-1 with TRBJ1-1; D is undetermined. This CDR3 is 14 amino acids long. Germline V gene lookup returns CDR1 MNHNS and CDR2 SASEGT. The V end was cut by 1 base, the J end by 1 base, with 7 bases between. The CDR3 loop is CASSEVRRNTEAFF. The DNA of the CDR3 is TGTGCCAGCAGTGAAGTGAGGAGGAACACTGAAGCTTTCTTT.

The rearrangement joins TRBV20-1 to TRBJ1-1; 9 nucleotides align to TRBD1. This CDR3 region has 14 residues. With V trimmed by 3 bases and J by 4 bases, 6 bases remained unmatched. The V gene's germline CDR1 is DFQATT and CDR2 SNEGSKA (reference sequence). CDR3 bases: TGCAGTGCTAGTGGGACAGGGATGGTCACTGAAGCTTTCTTT. Protein sequence: CSASGTGMVTEAFF.

This chain joins TRBV3-1 (or the pseudogene TRBV3-2) and TRBJ1-5; D gene ambiguous. CDR3 length: 15 amino acids. V was cut by 1 base and J by 2 bases, with 9 bases left in between. Germline values: CDR1 LGHDT, CDR2 YNNKEL (reference sequence). The CDR3 loop is CASSQGFFGNQPQHF. CDR3 sequence (DNA): TGTGCCAGCAGCCAAGGATTTTTCGGCAATCAGCCCCAGCATTTT.

This chain joins TRBV5-1 and TRBJ2-5; 11 bases are a match to TRBD2. CDR1 is SGHRS and CDR2 is YFSETQ in the germline V gene. The CDR3 length is 15 residues. The V and J ends lost 4 bases and 3 bases, in that order; junction bases with no gene match: 5. The CDR3 coding sequence is TGCGCCAGCAGCCCTTCGACTAGCGGGAAAGAGACCCAGTACTTC. Protein sequence: CASSPSTSGKETQYF.

Worth noting for this clone: No conserved phenylalanine or tryptophan ends this CDR3, so it is likely a read error. The limits of the CDR3 on the DNA are not certain, so only TCRdb's listed CDR3 is given. V gene TRBV18 combines with J gene TRBJ1-2; the tabulated D call, TRBD1, remains unverified against the DNA. 14 amino acids form the CDR3, both terminal residues included. Germline CDR1 and CDR2: KGHSH and LQKENI. The CDR3 loop is CASSPGTGGANWIL.

V and J are TRBV5-6 and TRBJ2-7, with 8 nucleotides matching TRBD2. This CDR3 is built from 12 residues. Germline V CDR1 and CDR2: SGHDT, YYEEEE. Trimming removed 4 bases from V and 7 bases from J; junction bases left unmatched: 4. This chain's CDR3 is CASSPRGGEQYF. CDR3 in DNA: TGTGCCAGCAGCCCTCGGGGGGGTGAGCAGTACTTC.

The chain joins TRBV5-1 to TRBJ2-1, with D unclear. V lost 0 bases, J lost 2 bases, and 6 bases lay in between. The germline V gene encodes CDR1 SGHRS and CDR2 YFSETQ. The CDR3 length is 14 residues. The CDR3 is CASSLDRTYNEQFF. CDR3 bases: TGCGCCAGCAGCTTGGATAGAACCTACAATGAGCAGTTCTTC.

V is TRBV10-2 and J is TRBJ2-3; D not certain. Trimming stripped 2 bases from V and 1 base from J, with 22 bases between. CDR3 length: 19 amino acids. Per germline, CDR1 WSHSY and CDR2 SAAADI. The CDR3, as DNA: TGCGCCAGCAGTGAGCCGTGGTCTTTAAGGCTAGGCGGCACAGATACGCAGTATTTT. It codes for CASSEPWSLRLGGTDTQYF.

The V gene is TRBV2, the J gene TRBJ1-1, with no clear D. Trimming took off 4 bases at V and 8 bases at J, with 17 bases between the two ends. Germline CDR1 is SNHLY and CDR2 is FYNNEI. The CDR3 extends over 14 amino acids. The CDR3 DNA follows: TGTGCCAGCAGTGTCTCGGACGGTTTCAGGGAAGCTTTCTTT. This sequence encodes CASSVSDGFREAFF.

This clone was counted only a few times. The chain couples TRBV4-1 to TRBJ1-5, with 7 bases aligning to TRBD1. The V and J ends lost 6 bases and 1 base, in that order; junction bases with no gene match: 9. The CDR3 contains 16 residues. Germline loops: CDR1 MGHRA, CDR2 YSYEKL. The CDR3, as DNA: TGCGCCAGCAGTCGTATCGCGGGACAGAGCAATCAGCCCCAGCATTTT. As protein: CASSRIAGQSNQPQHF.

The V gene is TRBV7-8, the J gene TRBJ2-3; 7 bases fit TRBD1. This CDR3 is 16 amino acids long. Germline CDR1 and CDR2: SGHVS and FQNEAQ. The V gene end was trimmed by 5 bases and the J gene end by 0 bases; junction bases not matched to a gene: 8. The CDR3: CASSLGGGLSTDTQYF. DNA of the CDR3: TGTGCCAGCAGCCTAGGGGGCGGGCTTAGCACAGATACGCAGTATTTT.

This chain uses TRBV10-3 with TRBJ1-2; D is perhaps TRBD1 (6 bases). Trimming removed 7 bases at V and 2 bases at J, with 11 bases between. There are 13 residues in the CDR3. Germline loops: CDR1 ENHRY, CDR2 SYGVKD. The chain's CDR3 is CAINQDRNYGYTF. In DNA form, the CDR3 reads TGTGCCATCAACCAGGACAGAAACTATGGCTACACCTTC.

V usage is TRBV2 and J usage is TRBJ1-3, with unresolved D. The V gene lost 4 bases and the J gene lost 4 bases, with 5 bases spanning the gap. The CDR3 is 12 residues long. In germline, CDR1 is SNHLY, CDR2 FYNNEI. The CDR3 DNA reads TGTGCCAGCAGTGTAGGAGGAAACACCATATATTTT. Protein sequence: CASSVGGNTIYF.

The J gene is TRBJ1-1, the V gene TRBV10-3; no definite D call. Per germline, CDR1 ENHRY and CDR2 SYGVKD. This CDR3 spans 15 amino acids. V dropped 2 bases and J dropped 5 bases, with 15 bases sitting between them. CDR3 nucleotide sequence: TGTGCCATCAGTGAGCGGGCCGGGGTAGATACTGAAGCTTTCTTT. It is translated as CAISERAGVDTEAFF.

The V gene is TRBV5-1, the J gene TRBJ1-1; the match to TRBD1 covers 9 bases. V was pared by 3 bases and J by 2 bases, with 2 bases of the junction left unmatched. Germline V lookup: CDR1 SGHRS, CDR2 YFSETQ. This CDR3 spans 14 amino acids. CDR3 in amino acids: CASSWDRANTEAFF. CDR3 DNA: TGCGCCAGCAGCTGGGACAGGGCAAACACTGAAGCTTTCTTT. The complete variable domain, with remaining parts taken from reference TRBV5-1 and TRBJ1-1, reads KAGVTQTPRYLIKTRGQQVTLSCSPISGHRSVSWYQQTPGQGLQFLFEYFSETQRNKGNFPGRFSGRQFSNSRSEMNVSTLELGDSALYLCASSWDRANTEAFFGQGTRLTVV.

This chain connects TRBV7-2 to TRBJ1-1, with a weak D call TRBD1 (5 bases). In germline, CDR1 is SGHTA, CDR2 FQGNSA. Trimming removed 6 bases from V and 8 bases from J, with 25 bases in between. CDR3 length: 16 residues. This chain's CDR3 is CASSLSGWAPLQEAFF. The CDR3 DNA reads as TGTGCCAGCAGTTTATCAGGGTGGGCTCCTCTTCAAGAAGCTTTCTTT.

The chain joins TRBV12-3 or TRBV12-4 to TRBJ2-7, with D possibly TRBD1 on 5 matching bases. CDR3 length equals 13 residues. Trimming took off 2 bases at V and 4 bases at J, with 9 bases between the two ends. The CDR3: CASSLTQGYEQYF. CDR3 nucleotide sequence: TGTGCCAGCAGTTTAACGCAGGGATACGAGCAGTACTTC.

CDR3 nucleotide sequence: TGTGCCAGCAGTTACTCTCTTTTAAACACAGGGATTTATGGCTACACCTTC. Protein sequence: CASSYSLLNTGIYGYTF. The chain joins TRBV6-8 to TRBJ1-2; a possible D gene is TRBD1 (6 bases). V dropped 0 bases and J dropped 5 bases, with 19 bases sitting between them. The CDR3 is 17 amino acids. Germline V gene lookup returns CDR1 MNHGY and CDR2 SAAAGT.

The V gene is TRBV15, the J gene TRBJ2-7; D might be TRBD2 (5 bases). V was trimmed by 5 bases and J by 0 bases, leaving 17 bases between them. CDR1 LNHNV and CDR2 YYDKDF come from the germline V gene (reference sequence). The CDR3 consists of 16 residues. The CDR3, as DNA: TGTGCCACCAGCGGAGGTGTTATAGGGAGCTCCTACGAGCAGTACTTC. Translation gives CATSGGVIGSSYEQYF.

This clone has just a few counts. V is TRBV5-5 and J is TRBJ1-2; no definite D call. V lost 4 bases, J lost 2 bases, and 12 bases lay in between. The length of the CDR3 is 14 residues. Germline loops: CDR1 SGHKS, CDR2 YYEKEE (reference sequence). CDR3 DNA sequence: TGTGCCAGCAGCCCCGGTAGAGCCAACTATGGCTACACCTTC. This codes for CASSPGRANYGYTF.